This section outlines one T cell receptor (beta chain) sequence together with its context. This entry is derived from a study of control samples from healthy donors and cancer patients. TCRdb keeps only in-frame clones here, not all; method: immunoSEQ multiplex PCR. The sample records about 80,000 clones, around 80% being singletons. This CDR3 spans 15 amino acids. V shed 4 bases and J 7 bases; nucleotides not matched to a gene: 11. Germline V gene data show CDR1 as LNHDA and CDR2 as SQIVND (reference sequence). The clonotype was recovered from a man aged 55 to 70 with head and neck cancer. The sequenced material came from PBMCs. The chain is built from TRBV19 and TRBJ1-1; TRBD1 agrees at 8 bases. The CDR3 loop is CASSTLQGARGEAFF. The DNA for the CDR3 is TGTGCCAGTAGTACACTTCAGGGGGCTCGCGGTGAAGCTTTCTTT.